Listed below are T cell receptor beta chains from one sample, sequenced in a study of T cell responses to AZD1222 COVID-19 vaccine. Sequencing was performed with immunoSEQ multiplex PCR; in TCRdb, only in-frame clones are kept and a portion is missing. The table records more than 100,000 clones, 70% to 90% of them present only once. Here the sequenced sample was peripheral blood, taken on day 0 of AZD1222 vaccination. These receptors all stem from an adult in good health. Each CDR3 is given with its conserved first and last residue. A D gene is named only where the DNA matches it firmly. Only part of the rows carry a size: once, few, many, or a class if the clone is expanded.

TGTGCCAGCAGGACAGGGGGCTCCCCTAACTATGGCTACACCTTC CASRTGGSPNYGYTF TRBJ1-2 - TRBD1 TRBV6-5
TGTGCCAGCAGCTTTTGGACCCTATTGTATGAGCAGTTCTTC CASSFWTLLYEQFF TRBJ2-1 - - TRBV5-6
TGTGCCAGCAGCTTAGGACTAGGCGCAGATACGCAGTATTTT CASSLGLGADTQYF TRBJ2-3 - - TRBV7-8
TGTGCCAGTAGCCTCTCCCCGGGGCAGCGGGAGGTACCAGGATCGAATGAGCAGTTCTTC CASSLSPGQREVPGSNEQFF TRBJ2-1 once TRBD2 TRBV19
TGTGCCACCAGTGATGAACTAGCGGGAGAAGAGACCCAGTACTTC CATSDELAGEETQYF TRBJ2-5 few TRBD2 TRBV24-1
TGTGCCAGCAGTGAAGTGGGTTGGCGGGAAACGATGCAGTACTTC CASSEVGWRETMQYF TRBJ2-7 once - TRBV25-1
TGTGCCAGCAGCCAAGGTGGAGGGGCCAACGTCCTGACTTTC CASSQGGGANVLTF TRBJ2-6 - - TRBV3-1/TRBV3-2
TGTGCCAGCAGTGAAGATTCTCGCCGCCAAGGTGAGCAGTTCTTC CASSEDSRRQGEQFF TRBJ2-1 - - TRBV6-1
TGCGCCAGCAGCTCGACTGGGAATGGGAATCAGCCCCAGCATTTT CASSSTGNGNQPQHF TRBJ1-5 - - TRBV5-1
TGTGCCAGCAGGGGGGCAGGCGTTCCATTAGAAGGCTACACCTTC CASRGAGVPLEGYTF TRBJ1-2 - - TRBV27
TGTGCCAGCAGCCCGCAGGTTACAGTAGGAAACACCATATATTTT CASSPQVTVGNTIYF TRBJ1-3 once - TRBV9
TGTGCCAGCAGACCGGGACTACTGAACACCGGGGAGCTGTTTTTT CASRPGLLNTGELFF TRBJ2-2 - TRBD2 TRBV27
TGTGCCAGACAGGGAACTGGAAACACCATATATTTT CARQGTGNTIYF TRBJ1-3 - - TRBV7-9
TGCGCCAGCAGGACTGACAGGGCGGCCTACAATGAGCAGTTCTTC CASRTDRAAYNEQFF TRBJ2-1 - TRBD1 TRBV5-1
TGTGCCAGCAGACGGGTGGGCGGGGGGCCCGGCAATGAGCAGTTCTTC CASRRVGGGPGNEQFF TRBJ2-1 - TRBD2 TRBV4-2
TGTGCCATTTTCCAGCCCCAGCATTTT CAIFQPQHF TRBJ1-5 - - TRBV11-2
TGTGCCACCAGTGATTTTGAGGTGACTAGCGGGAGAAAGGCCTACATTGCCTACAATGAGCAGTTCTTC CATSDFEVTSGRKAYIAYNEQFF TRBJ2-1 once TRBD2 TRBV24-1
TGTGCCAGCAGCTTTTTCCAATCAGATACGCAGTATTTT CASSFFQSDTQYF TRBJ2-3 few - TRBV5-4